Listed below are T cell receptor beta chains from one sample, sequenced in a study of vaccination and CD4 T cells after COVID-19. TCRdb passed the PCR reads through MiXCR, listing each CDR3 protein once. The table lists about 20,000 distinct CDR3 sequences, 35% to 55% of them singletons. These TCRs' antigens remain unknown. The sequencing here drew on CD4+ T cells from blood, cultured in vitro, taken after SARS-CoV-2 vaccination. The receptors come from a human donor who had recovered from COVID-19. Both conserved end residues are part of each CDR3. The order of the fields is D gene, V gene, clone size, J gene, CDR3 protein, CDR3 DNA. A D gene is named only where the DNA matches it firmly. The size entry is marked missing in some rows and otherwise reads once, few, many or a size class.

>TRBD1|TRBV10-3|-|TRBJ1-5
CAISDTGGNQPQHF
TGTGCCATCAGTGATACAGGGGGAAATCAGCCCCAGCATTTT
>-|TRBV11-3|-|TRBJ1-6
CASSRQGRDNSPLHF
TGTGCCAGCAGCCGCCAGGGGAGGGATAATTCACCCCTCCACTTT
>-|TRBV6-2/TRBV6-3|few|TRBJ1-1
CASSYSNYGRNTEAFF
TGTGCCAGCAGTTACTCGAACTACGGGAGGAACACTGAAGCTTTCTTT
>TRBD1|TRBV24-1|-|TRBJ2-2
CATSDPTGATTGELFF
TGTGCCACCAGTGACCCGACAGGGGCCACTACCGGGGAGCTGTTTTTT
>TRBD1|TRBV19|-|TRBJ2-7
CASRRSGQGDYEQYF
TGTGCCAGTAGGAGATCGGGACAGGGGGACTACGAGCAGTACTTC
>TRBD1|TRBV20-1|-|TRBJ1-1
CSAGGQGAGTEAFF
TGCAGTGCTGGAGGACAGGGGGCAGGGACTGAAGCTTTCTTT
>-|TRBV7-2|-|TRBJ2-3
CASSLDSATDTQYF
TGTGCCAGCAGCTTAGATTCCGCCACAGATACGCAGTATTTT
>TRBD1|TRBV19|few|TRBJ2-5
CASSTRTGGFQETQYF
TGTGCCAGTAGTACTAGGACAGGGGGGTTTCAGGAGACCCAGTACTTC
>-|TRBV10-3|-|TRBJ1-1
CAIRTISQGAEAFF
TGTGCCATCAGGACCATATCACAGGGAGCTGAAGCTTTCTTT
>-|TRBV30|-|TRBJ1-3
CAWSLTGGNTIYF
TGTGCCTGGAGTCTCACAGGAGGAAACACCATATATTTT
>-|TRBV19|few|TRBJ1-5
CASSIHPNQPQHF
TGTGCCAGTAGTATTCACCCGAATCAGCCCCAGCATTTT
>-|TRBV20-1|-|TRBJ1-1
CSAREATEAFF
TGCAGTGCTAGGGAGGCGACTGAAGCTTTCTTT
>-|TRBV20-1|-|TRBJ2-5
CSARGLGETQYF
TGCAGTGCTAGAGGACTAGGAGAGACCCAGTACTTC
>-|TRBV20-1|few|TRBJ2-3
CSASKGQIRSTQYF
TGCAGTGCTAGTAAGGGCCAGATAAGGTCTACGCAGTATTTT
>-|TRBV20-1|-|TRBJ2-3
CSARDVAGGTDTQCF
-
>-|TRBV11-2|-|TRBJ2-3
CASSRTVQYF
TGTGCCAGCAGCCGGACCGTGCAGTATTTT
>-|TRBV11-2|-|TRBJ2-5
CASSPGTAIETQYF
TGTGCCAGCAGCCCTGGGACCGCCATAGAGACCCAGTACTTC
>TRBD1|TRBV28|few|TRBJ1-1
CASSSGGSNTEAFF
TGTGCCAGCAGTTCAGGGGGCTCCAACACTGAAGCTTTCTTT
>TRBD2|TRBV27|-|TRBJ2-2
CASSFELAGGPAGELFF
TGTGCCAGCAGTTTCGAACTAGCGGGAGGGCCAGCGGGGGAGCTGTTTTTT
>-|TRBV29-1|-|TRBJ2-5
CSAPIGQRETQYF
TGCAGCGCCCCCATTGGACAACGGGAGACCCAGTACTTC
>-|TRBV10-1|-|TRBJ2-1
CASSGGSSRDEQFF
TGCGCCAGCAGTGGGGGGTCCTCCCGGGATGAGCAGTTCTTC
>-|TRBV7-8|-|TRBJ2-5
CASNNQGGSGETQYF
TGTGCCAGCAACAATCAAGGGGGTTCTGGTGAGACCCAGTACTTC
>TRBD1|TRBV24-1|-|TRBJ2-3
CATSDTRQGTDTQYF
TGTGCCACCAGTGACACCCGACAGGGAACAGATACGCAGTATTTT
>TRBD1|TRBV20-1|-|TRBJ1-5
CSARTPGQGPYAQHF
TGCAGTGCGAGAACGCCGGGACAGGGGCCTTATGCCCAGCATTTT
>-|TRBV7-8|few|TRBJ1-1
CASCFGSQNTEAFF
TGTGCCAGCTGCTTTGGGAGTCAGAACACTGAAGCTTTCTTT
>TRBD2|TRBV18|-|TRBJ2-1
CASSQISGAPYNEQFF
TGTGCCAGCTCACAAATCAGCGGGGCACCCTACAATGAGCAGTTCTTC
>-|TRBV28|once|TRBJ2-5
CASSLLARGETQYF
TGTGCCAGCAGTTTATTAGCTAGGGGGGAGACCCAGTACTTC
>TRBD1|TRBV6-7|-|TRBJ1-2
CASSPAQGARGYTF
TGTGCCAGCAGTCCTGCCCAGGGGGCGCGGGGCTACACCTTC
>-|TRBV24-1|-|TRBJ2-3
CATSDEVGGADTQYF
TGTGCCACCAGTGACGAAGTGGGAGGTGCAGATACGCAGTATTTT
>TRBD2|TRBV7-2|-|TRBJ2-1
CASSLAPLLAYEQFF
TGTGCCAGCAGCTTAGCGCCCCTACTAGCGTATGAGCAGTTCTTC
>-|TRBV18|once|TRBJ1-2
CASSPLSLGREKNGYTF
TGTGCCAGCTCACCATTATCTCTCGGCCGCGAGAAGAATGGCTACACCTTC
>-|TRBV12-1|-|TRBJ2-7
CASSLLKHEQYF
TGTGCCAGCAGCCTATTGAAGCACGAGCAGTACTTC
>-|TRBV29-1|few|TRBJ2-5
CSVEVVGKETQYF
TGCAGCGTTGAAGTCGTCGGGAAAGAGACCCAGTACTTC
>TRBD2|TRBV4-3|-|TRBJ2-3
CASSPQVPSGLSTDTQYF
TGCGCCAGCAGCCCCCAAGTCCCTAGCGGGCTTAGCACAGATACGCAGTATTTT
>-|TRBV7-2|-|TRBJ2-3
CASSLEPRSTDTQYF
TGTGCCAGCAGCTTAGAACCCCGGAGCACAGATACGCAGTATTTT
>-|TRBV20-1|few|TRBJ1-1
CSARRGGADTEAFF
TGCAGTGCTAGACGGGGGGGGGCCGACACTGAAGCTTTCTTT
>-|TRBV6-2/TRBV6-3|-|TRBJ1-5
CASSPDSVRTQHF
TGTGCCAGCAGCCCGGACAGTGTGAGGACCCAGCATTTT
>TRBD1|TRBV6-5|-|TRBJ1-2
CPSSYSGQPSGYTF
TGTCCCAGCAGTTACTCGGGACAGCCTTCTGGCTACACCTTC
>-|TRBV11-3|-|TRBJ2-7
CASSFKGSHEQYF
TGTGCCAGCAGCTTCAAGGGGTCCCACGAGCAGTACTTC
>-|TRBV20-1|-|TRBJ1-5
CSAGRTGARNSQPQHF
TGCAGTGCCGGTCGCACGGGGGCGCGGAACTCTCAGCCCCAGCATTTT
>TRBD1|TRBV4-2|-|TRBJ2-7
CASSQALGDRGHYEQYF
TGTGCCAGCAGCCAAGCCCTGGGGGACAGGGGCCACTACGAGCAGTACTTC
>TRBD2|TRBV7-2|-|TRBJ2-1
CASVVASGPFNEQFF
TGTGCCAGCGTCGTCGCTAGCGGGCCCTTCAATGAGCAGTTCTTC
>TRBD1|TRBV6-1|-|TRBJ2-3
CASRTGTGTQYF
TGTGCCAGCCGTACCGGGACAGGGACGCAGTATTTT
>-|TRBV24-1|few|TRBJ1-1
CATSVGGGTEAFF
TGTGCCACCTCAGTCGGGGGGGGCACTGAAGCTTTCTTT
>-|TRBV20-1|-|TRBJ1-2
CSARDVGTIEAGYTF
TGCAGTGCTAGAGATGTTGGGACGATCGAGGCAGGCTACACCTTC
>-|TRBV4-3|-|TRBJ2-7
CASSQGFQGSYEQYF
TGCGCCAGCAGCCAAGGTTTTCAGGGAAGTTACGAGCAGTACTTC
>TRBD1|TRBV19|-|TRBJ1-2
CAGGGAGGYTF
TGTGCCGGAGGGGGCGCGGGTGGCTACACCTTC
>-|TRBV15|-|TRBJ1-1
CATSRGDTTEAFF
TGTGCCACCAGCAGAGGGGACACCACTGAAGCTTTCTTT
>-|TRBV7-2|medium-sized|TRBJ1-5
CASSADRGPQHF
TGTGCCAGCAGCGCCGACCGGGGGCCCCAGCATTTT
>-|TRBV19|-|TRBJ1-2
CASSTQIGTGGYTF
TGTGCCAGTAGTACACAAATCGGGACGGGGGGCTACACCTTC
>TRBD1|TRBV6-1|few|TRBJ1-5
CASRGGGARQPQHF
TGTGCCAGCAGAGGAGGGGGCGCACGGCAGCCCCAGCATTTT
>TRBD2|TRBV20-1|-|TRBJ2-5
CSAREASGGPWTQYF
TGCAGTGCTAGAGAGGCTAGCGGGGGCCCGTGGACCCAGTACTTC